The clone carrying this T cell receptor beta chain was seen ten or more times. Time point indicated: patch test 2, 6 weeks after DPC sensitization. Treatment defined: therapeutic diphenylcyclopropenone sensitization with weekly scalp DPC. The germline V gene has CDR1 MNHEY and CDR2 SVGAGI. The V gene end was trimmed by 4 bases and the J gene end by 1 base; junction bases not matched to a gene: 6. This CDR3 comprises 15 residues. From the RACE reads, TCRdb called clonotypes with MiXCR, one entry per CDR3 protein. Of 330,000 or so distinct CDR3 sequences in the sample, around 6% were seen once. The sample is drawn from a study of human T cells and chemical hapten exposure.

The clonotype originates from a woman in her late teens or twenties with alopecia areata. Some clones in this sample may be carry-over from other donors' samples. The sample was whole blood, taken in connection with sensitization to the hapten diphenylcyclopropenone (DPC). This chain joins TRBV6-5 and TRBJ1-1, with 7 bases that match TRBD1. The CDR3 reads CASSSAGTANTEAFF. Written as DNA, the CDR3 is TGTGCCAGCAGTTCGGCCGGGACAGCGAACACTGAAGCTTTCTTT.